These 9 T cell receptor beta chains came from one sample sequenced in a study of T-cell reconstitution after alpha-beta-depleted transplantation in children (dated by TCRdb to between 2015 and 2016). The library was obtained by PCR. TCRdb names Illumina HiSeq 2500 as the instrument used. Molecular barcoding was employed in the preparation of TCR libraries, with unique molecular identifiers being used to normalize TCRbeta repertoire quantification. TCRdb reprocessing: public reads trimmed at Q25 with fastp, clones called with MiXCR, in-frame beta chains kept. Rows merge per CDR3 protein into single entries with the most common DNA and genes. The sample table holds under 250,000 distinct CDR3 sequences, of which under 8.5% were seen once. Jointly, the top ten make up 5.5% of the sample. The sample's treatment or condition, from its label and the paper: allogeneic hematopoietic cell transplantation with graft depleted of TCRalphabeta T cells and CD19 B cells.

Material: PBMCs, obtained before TCRalphabeta/CD19-depleted stem cell transplant. Receptor source: a boy younger than 10 with acute lymphoblastic leukemia, due to receive a stem cell transplant.

This clonotype was observed at least ten times. J is TRBJ2-4 and V is TRBV2, with a possible D match to TRBD1 (6 bases). The V end was cut by 11 bases, the J end by 0 bases, with 17 bases between. CDR3 length equals 15 residues. From germline, CDR1 is SNHLY and CDR2 FYNNEI. CDR3 DNA sequence: TGTGCCTGTACCGGACAGACCTTAGCCAAAAACATTCAGTACTTC. Amino acid sequence: CACTGQTLAKNIQYF.

This clonotype has ten or more counts. The rearrangement uses TRBV6-2 or TRBV6-3 and TRBJ1-5; a possible D gene is TRBD1 (6 bases). This CDR3 is 13 amino acids long. Per the germline V gene, CDR1 is MNHEY and CDR2 is SVGEGT. The V gene lost 8 bases and the J gene lost 1 base, with 9 bases spanning the gap. The CDR3 DNA follows: TGTGCCAGCCGACAGGACAGCAATCAGCCCCAGCATTTT. Amino acid sequence: CASRQDSNQPQHF.

This clonotype came up many times. The genes are TRBV11-2 and TRBJ2-7; D not resolved. The CDR3 extends over 14 amino acids. CDR1 is SGHAT, CDR2 FQNNGV, per germline. The V end was cut by 0 bases, the J end by 2 bases, with 8 bases between. CDR3 region: CASSLDGGTYEQYF. The CDR3 region has the DNA TGTGCCAGCAGCTTAGATGGCGGAACCTACGAGCAGTACTTC.

This clonotype was detected many times. The gene calls are TRBV27 and TRBJ2-2; 8 bases fit TRBD1. Germline V lookup: CDR1 MNHEY, CDR2 SMNVEV (reference sequence). J lost 6 bases, V lost 4 bases, and 7 bases had no gene match. CDR3 size: 15 residues. CDR3 sequence (DNA): TGTGCCAGCAGTTCCCAGAAGACAGGGGCCGGGGAGCTGTTTTTT. The encoded protein is CASSSQKTGAGELFF.

The chain has TRBV7-2 and TRBJ2-7; 7 nucleotides line up with TRBD1. V gave up 3 bases and J gave up 3 bases; unmatched junction bases: 11. Germline CDR1 reads SGHTA; CDR2 reads FQGNSA. The CDR3 is 16 amino acids. The CDR3 nucleotides read TGTGCCAGCAGCTTCGGAACATCGGGACAGCTCTACGAGCAGTACTTC. Its translation: CASSFGTSGQLYEQYF.

This clonotype showed up many times. The chain couples TRBV20-1 to TRBJ2-2; D is perhaps TRBD2 (5 bases). Trimming took 0 bases from V and 6 from J, leaving 17 bases between them. This CDR3 region has 16 residues. Germline CDR1 is DFQATT and CDR2 is SNEGSKA (reference sequence). The chain's CDR3 is CSARDDEGRPAGELFF. CDR3 DNA: TGCAGTGCTAGAGATGATGAGGGTCGTCCGGCCGGGGAGCTGTTTTTT.

The chain couples TRBV6-2 or TRBV6-3 to TRBJ2-1, with a possible D match to TRBD1 (7 bases). V was trimmed by 10 bases and J by 4 bases, leaving 11 bases between them. This CDR3 is 12 amino acids long. Per the germline V gene, CDR1 is MNHEY and CDR2 is SVGEGT. The CDR3 spells CATQGGYNEQFF. In nucleotides, the CDR3 is TGTGCCACCCAGGGGGGATACAATGAGCAGTTCTTC.

The chain has TRBV4-1 and TRBJ1-2; D gene uncertain. The V gene's germline CDR1 is MGHRA and CDR2 YSYEKL. V dropped 0 bases and J dropped 7 bases, with 12 bases sitting between them. The CDR3 loop spans 14 amino acids. The CDR3 bases are TGCGCCAGCAGCCAAGATCGCATGACGGGTGGCTACACCTTC. It encodes CASSQDRMTGGYTF.

This clonotype was counted between two and nine times. The chain is built from TRBV28 and TRBJ2-3; D uncertain. V was trimmed by 2 bases and J by 8 bases, leaving 5 bases between them. CDR3 length: 11 amino acids. Per germline, CDR1 MDHEN and CDR2 SYDVKM. The CDR3 spells CASSLKGTQYF. The CDR3 nucleotides read TGTGCCAGCAGTTTAAAAGGTACGCAGTATTTT.